The 26 T cell receptor beta chains in this list originate from one sample, sequenced in a study of type 1 regulatory T cells. Which antigens these TCRs recognize remains unknown. TCRdb called the reads again in MiXCR, with one record for every CDR3 protein. In the table there are 20,000 to 25,000 distinct CDR3 sequences, roughly 50% of which are singletons. What was sequenced was cultured T cells, either the whole culture or a sorted T cell fraction (not recorded which). These receptors were collected from a human donor in good health.

Only a few counts were recorded for this clonotype. This chain links TRBV20-1 with TRBJ1-2; a weak D match, TRBD1 (5 bases). Trimming left V 6 bases short and J 2 bases short, with 16 bases between. This CDR3 comprises 14 residues. Germline CDR1 is DFQATT and CDR2 is SNEGSKA (reference sequence). The CDR3 nucleotides are TGCAGTGCCCTGACAGCGGGACGGAACTATGGCTACACCTTC. Its translation: CSALTAGRNYGYTF.

The chain couples TRBV3-1 to TRBJ2-5; no clear D gene. The V end was cut by 0 bases, the J end by 6 bases, with 5 bases between. Germline V CDR1 and CDR2: LGHDT, YNNKEL (reference sequence). CDR3 length equals 12 residues. CDR3 DNA sequence: TGTGCCAGCAGCCAAGATTTAAAGACCCAGTACTTC. It yields the protein CASSQDLKTQYF.

This chain uses TRBV5-4 with TRBJ2-3, with D perhaps being TRBD1 or TRBD2 (6 bases each). The germline V gene encodes CDR1 SGHNT and CDR2 YYREEE (reference sequence). This CDR3 spans 15 amino acids. The V and J ends lost 0 bases and 4 bases respectively, with 12 bases between them. In DNA form, the CDR3 reads TGTGCCAGCAGCTTGGCGGGGGCCTCATCAGATACGCAGTATTTT. The encoded protein is CASSLAGASSDTQYF.

The chain joins TRBV7-2 to TRBJ2-7; 11 bases align to TRBD2. CDR1 is SGHTA, CDR2 FQGNSA, per germline. The CDR3 has 13 amino acids. V trimming: 5 bases; J trimming: 9 bases; junction bases outside the gene matches: 6. The DNA of the CDR3 is TGTGCCAGCAGCACCACTAGCGGGGGATGGCAGTACTTC. This codes for CASSTTSGGWQYF.

The rearrangement uses TRBV10-3 and TRBJ2-2; no reliable D call. This CDR3 is 13 amino acids long. V was shortened by 6 bases and J by 0 bases, with 5 bases between the two germline ends. CDR1 is ENHRY and CDR2 is SYGVKD in the germline V gene. CDR3 sequence reads: CAISTANTGELFF. The CDR3 bases are TGTGCCATCAGCACAGCGAACACCGGGGAGCTGTTTTTT.

This clonotype was recorded a few times. The CDR3 region has the DNA TGTGCCAGCTCACGGACCAGGGCCGGTAGGGGGCGACCGGTGAACACTGAAGCTTTCTTT. Amino acids: CASSRTRAGRGRPVNTEAFF. The chain links TRBV18 to TRBJ1-1, with 7 bases that match TRBD1. The CDR3 is 20 amino acids. CDR1 is KGHSH, CDR2 LQKENI, per germline. Losses at the gene ends were 4 bases for V and 0 bases for J; bases not matched to a gene: 20.

The gene calls are TRBV12-5 and TRBJ2-7; 11 nucleotides agree with TRBD2. Looked up from germline, CDR1 is LGHNT and CDR2 is FRNRAP. This CDR3 has 15 residues. V dropped 4 bases and J dropped 3; count of bases not matched to a gene: 5. CDR3 DNA: TGTGCTAGTGGTTCCCGACTAGCGGGATACTACGAGCAGTACTTC. Protein sequence: CASGSRLAGYYEQYF.

The genes are TRBV20-1 and TRBJ2-3; 9 bases agree with TRBD2. Germline trimming cut 0 bases from V and 6 bases from J; bases unmatched to any gene: 7. The CDR3 covers 15 residues. From germline, CDR1 is DFQATT and CDR2 SNEGSKA (reference sequence). CDR3 in amino acids: CSARDRLAGLDTQYF. For the CDR3, the DNA is TGCAGTGCTAGAGATCGCCTAGCGGGGTTGGATACGCAGTATTTT.

Remarks on this clonotype: Sequence at one end of the junction differs from germline and may be a read error. The chain employs TRBV10-3 and TRBJ1-2; TRBD1 matches 12 bases. Germline V CDR1 and CDR2: ENHRY, SYGVKD. The CDR3 consists of 14 residues. The CDR3 nucleotides are TGTGCCAGCAGTTTGGGACAGGGGGCAAATGGCTACACCTTC. It codes for CASSLGQGANGYTF.

This clonotype was detected a few times. The chain uses TRBV19 and TRBJ1-2; possible D gene TRBD1, 5 bases. Germline V gene data show CDR1 as LNHDA and CDR2 as SQIVND (reference sequence). CDR3 length: 12 residues. Trimming pared 7 bases from V and 5 bases from J, leaving 11 bases between. The CDR3 region has the DNA TGTGCCAGTACCCCTGCAGGGTATGGCTACACCTTC. The encoded protein is CASTPAGYGYTF.

Comment on this clonotype: One junction end does not reproduce the germline sequence, and a read error may be involved. The J gene is TRBJ2-1, the V gene TRBV4-3; D is tentatively TRBD1 or TRBD2 (5 bases each). The germline V gene encodes CDR1 LGHNA and CDR2 YSLEER. The CDR3 extends over 15 amino acids. CDR3 loop: CASSQVGDVYVEQFF. In DNA form, the CDR3 reads TGTGCCAGCAGCCAAGTGGGGGACGTATATGTTGAGCAGTTCTTC.

This clonotype was detected ten times or more. J is TRBJ2-3 and V is TRBV2; 7 nucleotides line up with TRBD2. V gave up 5 bases and J gave up 2 bases; unmatched junction bases: 10. This CDR3 contains 16 residues. Germline CDR1 and CDR2: SNHLY and FYNNEI. CDR3 sequence reads: CASSLIGTTPTDTQYF. The CDR3 region has the DNA TGTGCCAGCAGTTTGATCGGGACTACACCCACAGATACGCAGTATTTT. The complete variable domain, with remaining parts taken from reference TRBV2 and TRBJ2-3, reads EPEVTQTPSHQVTQMGQEVILRCVPISNHLYFYWYRQILGQKVEFLVSFYNNEISEKSEIFDDQFSVERPDGSNFTLKIRSTKLEDSAMYFCASSLIGTTPTDTQYFGPGTRLTVL.

This chain links TRBV7-2 with TRBJ1-6; no definite D call. The CDR3 has 15 amino acids. The V gene lost 5 bases and the J gene lost 0 bases, with 8 bases spanning the gap. Germline V gene data show CDR1 as SGHTA and CDR2 as FQGNSA. CDR3 bases: TGTGCCAGCAGCCGGATCAGCTCCTATAATTCACCCCTCCACTTT. Translated: CASSRISSYNSPLHF. Filled out from reference TRBV7-2 and TRBJ1-6, the complete variable domain reads GAGVSQSPSNKVTEKGKDVELRCDPISGHTALYWYRQSLGQGLEFLIYFQGNSAPDKSGLPSDRFSAERTGGSVSTLTIQRTQQEDSAVYLCASSRISSYNSPLHFGNGTRLTVT.

Comments on this clonotype: A much larger clone sits a single nucleotide away, making a read error possible. The chain combines TRBV7-9 with TRBJ2-5; TRBD2 is a possible D gene (6 bases). The length of the CDR3 is 14 residues. Germline V gene sequence: CDR1 SEHNR, CDR2 FQNEAQ (reference sequence). The CDR3 loop reads CASSFRSGEETQHF. The CDR3 nucleotides read TGTGCCAGCAGCTTTCGGTCGGGGGAGGAGACCCAGCACTTC.

This clonotype is labeled as medium-sized. The chain joins TRBV7-9 to TRBJ2-5, with TRBD2 as a possible D gene (5 bases). The CDR3 runs 14 residues. Germline assignment: CDR1 SEHNR and CDR2 FQNEAQ (reference sequence). The V end was cut by 1 base, the J end by 5 bases, with 11 bases between. The CDR3 loop is CASSLGRSAETQYF. The CDR3 region has the DNA TGTGCCAGCAGCTTAGGCCGTAGCGCGGAGACCCAGTACTTC.

This clonotype was counted a few times. J is TRBJ2-1 and V is TRBV20-1, with TRBD2 identical over 14 bases. The CDR3 loop spans 16 amino acids. Looked up from germline, CDR1 is DFQATT and CDR2 is SNEGSKA (reference sequence). Trimming at V came to 4 bases and at J to 7 bases, leaving 9 bases not matched to a gene. This CDR3 reads CSAKGLAGVVVNEQFF. The CDR3 region has the DNA TGCAGTGCTAAGGGACTAGCGGGGGTTGTTGTAAATGAGCAGTTCTTC.

Regarding this clonotype: One base away lies a much larger clone, so this may be a sequencing read error. Because it lacks the conserved phenylalanine or tryptophan at the end, this CDR3 is likely a read error. This rearrangement joins TRBV24-1 to TRBJ2-7, with TRBD1 matching over 11 bases. The V gene end was trimmed by 4 bases and the J gene end by 5 bases; junction bases not matched to a gene: 3. CDR1 is KGHDR, CDR2 SFDVKD, per germline. This CDR3 has 14 amino acids. For the CDR3, the DNA is TGTGCCACCAGTGACTGGGGACAGGGGGACGAGCAGTACCTC. Amino acid sequence: CATSDWGQGDEQYL.

This chain connects TRBV6-5 to TRBJ2-3, with 7 positions matching TRBD1. V lost 6 bases, J lost 0 bases, and 3 bases stayed unmatched. The CDR3 length is 14 residues. CDR1 MNHEY and CDR2 SVGAGI come from the germline V gene. The CDR3 protein is CASRTGYSTDTQYF. CDR3 DNA: TGTGCCAGCAGGACAGGGTATAGCACAGATACGCAGTATTTT.

The CDR3 DNA sequence: TGTGCCAGCAGCCAGAGAGACAGGGGTCGGGGGACTGAAGCTTTCTTT. It codes for CASSQRDRGRGTEAFF. This chain links TRBV14 with TRBJ1-1, with 8 bases lining up with TRBD1. Germline V gene data show CDR1 as SGHDN and CDR2 as FVKESK. There are 16 residues in the CDR3. V was clipped by 3 bases and J by 5 bases; unmatched bases: 11.

This clonotype was detected a few times. The chain carries TRBV6-5 and TRBJ1-2; 10 bases are shared with TRBD1. Looked up from germline, CDR1 is MNHEY and CDR2 is SVGAGI. After removal of 6 bases from V and 3 bases from J, the junction contained 7 bases not matched to a gene. This CDR3 has 15 residues. The CDR3 DNA follows: TGTGCCAGCAGGCAGACCGGGACAGGGGACTATGGCTACACCTTC. The encoded protein is CASRQTGTGDYGYTF.

The chain recombines TRBV5-4 with TRBJ2-5; D remains ambiguous. V was pared by 0 bases and J by 5 bases, with 11 bases between. The germline gives CDR1 SGHNT, CDR2 YYREEE (reference sequence). This CDR3 contains 14 residues. The CDR3 region has the DNA TGTGCCAGCAGCTTGGCGCTAGGAAGGGAGACCCAGTACTTC. Its translation: CASSLALGRETQYF.

This clonotype was detected only a few times. V gene TRBV5-1 combines with J gene TRBJ2-7; 11 positions agree with TRBD1. The trim removed 4 bases at V and 3 bases at J, leaving 9 bases unmatched. The CDR3 is 16 residues long. Germline CDR1 reads SGHRS; CDR2 reads YFSETQ. The CDR3 nucleotides read TGCGCCAGCAGCCCGGACAGGGGGCCGAACCGCTACGAGCAGTACTTC. Its protein is CASSPDRGPNRYEQYF.

This sequence joins TRBV12-5 and TRBJ2-3; 7 bases fit TRBD1. In germline, CDR1 is LGHNT, CDR2 FRNRAP. The CDR3 is 17 amino acids. V shed 0 bases, J shed 2 bases, and the junction held 8 bases outside the gene matches. CDR3 bases: TGTGCTAGTGGTTTGGTCCTCACCGGACAGGTCACAGATACGCAGTATTTT. It yields the protein CASGLVLTGQVTDTQYF. The complete variable domain, with remaining parts taken from reference TRBV12-5 and TRBJ2-3, reads DARVTQTPRHKVTEMGQEVTMRCQPILGHNTVFWYRQTMMQGLELLAYFRNRAPLDDSGMPKDRFSAEMPDATLATLKIQPSEPRDSAVYFCASGLVLTGQVTDTQYFGPGTRLTVL.

This clonotype was detected once. The CDR3 DNA sequence: TGTGCCAGCTCACCACAGGACAGGGCTGGCAATGAGCAGTTCTTC. Protein: CASSPQDRAGNEQFF. This chain uses TRBV18 with TRBJ2-1; 8 bases are a match to TRBD1. Germline CDR1 KGHSH, CDR2 LQKENI. There are 15 residues in the CDR3. V shed 1 base and J 6 bases; nucleotides not matched to a gene: 5.

The chain is built from TRBV29-1 and TRBJ1-1; TRBD1 matches 9 bases. Per germline, CDR1 SQVTM and CDR2 ANQGSEA. V dropped 7 bases and J dropped 1; count of bases not matched to a gene: 4. The CDR3 is 13 amino acids. The CDR3 is CSAIQGANTEAFF. The CDR3, as DNA: TGCAGCGCTATACAGGGGGCGAACACTGAAGCTTTCTTT. Using reference TRBV29-1 and TRBJ1-1 for the parts outside the CDR3, the full variable domain is SAVISQKPSRDICQRGTSLTIQCQVDSQVTMMFWYRQQPGQSLTLIATANQGSEATYESGFVIDKFPISRPNLTFSTLTVSNMSPEDSSIYLCSAIQGANTEAFFGQGTRLTVV.

This chain uses TRBV29-1 with TRBJ2-7; maybe TRBD2 (5 bases). This CDR3 is built from 13 residues. Germline CDR1 and CDR2: SQVTM and ANQGSEA. V was trimmed by 4 bases and J by 2 bases, leaving 12 bases between them. CDR3 amino acids: CSVVRTFPYEQYF. CDR3 coding DNA: TGCAGCGTTGTAAGGACTTTTCCCTACGAGCAGTACTTC.